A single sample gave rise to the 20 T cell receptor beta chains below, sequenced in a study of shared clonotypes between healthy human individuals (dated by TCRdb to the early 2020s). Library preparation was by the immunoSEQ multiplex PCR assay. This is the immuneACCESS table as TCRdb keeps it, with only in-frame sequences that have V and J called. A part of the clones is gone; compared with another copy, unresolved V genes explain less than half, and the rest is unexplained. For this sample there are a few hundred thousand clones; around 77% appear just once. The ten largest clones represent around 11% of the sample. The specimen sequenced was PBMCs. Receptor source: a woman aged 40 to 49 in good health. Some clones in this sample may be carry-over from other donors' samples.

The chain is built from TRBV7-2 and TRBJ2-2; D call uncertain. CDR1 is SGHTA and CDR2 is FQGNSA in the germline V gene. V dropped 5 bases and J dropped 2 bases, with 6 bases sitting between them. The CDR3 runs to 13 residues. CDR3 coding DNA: TGTGCCAGCAGCCTCCATAACACCGGGGAGCTGTTTTTT. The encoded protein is CASSLHNTGELFF.

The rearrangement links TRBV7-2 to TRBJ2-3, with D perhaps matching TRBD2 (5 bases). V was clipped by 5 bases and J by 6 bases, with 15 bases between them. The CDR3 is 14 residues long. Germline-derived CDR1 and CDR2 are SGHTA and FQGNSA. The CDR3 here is CASSPRDPMDTQYF. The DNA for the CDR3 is TGTGCCAGCAGCCCACGGGATCCCATGGATACGCAGTATTTT.

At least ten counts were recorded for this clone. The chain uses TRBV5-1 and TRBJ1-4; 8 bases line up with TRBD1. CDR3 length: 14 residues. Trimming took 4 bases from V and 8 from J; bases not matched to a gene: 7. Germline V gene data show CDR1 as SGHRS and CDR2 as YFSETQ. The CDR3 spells CASSTGQGREKLFF. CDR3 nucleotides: TGCGCCAGCAGCACCGGACAGGGCCGGGAAAAACTGTTTTTT.

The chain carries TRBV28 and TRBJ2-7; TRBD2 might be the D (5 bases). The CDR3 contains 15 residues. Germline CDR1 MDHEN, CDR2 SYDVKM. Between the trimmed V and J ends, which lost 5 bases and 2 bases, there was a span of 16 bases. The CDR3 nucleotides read TGTGCCAGCAGTGGCAATAGCGCTCCTCCCTACGAGCAGTACTTC. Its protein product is CASSGNSAPPYEQYF.

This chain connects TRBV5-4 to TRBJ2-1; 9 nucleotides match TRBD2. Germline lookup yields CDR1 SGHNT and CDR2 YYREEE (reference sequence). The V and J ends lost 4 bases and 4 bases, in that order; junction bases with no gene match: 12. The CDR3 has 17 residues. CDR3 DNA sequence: TGTGCCAGCAGCCCTGGGGTAGCGGGAGAGCGGTACAATGAGCAGTTCTTC. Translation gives CASSPGVAGERYNEQFF.

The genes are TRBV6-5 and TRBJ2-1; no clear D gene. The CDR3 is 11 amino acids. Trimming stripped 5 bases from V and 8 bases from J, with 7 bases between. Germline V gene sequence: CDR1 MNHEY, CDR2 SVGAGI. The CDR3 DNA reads TGTGCCAGCAGTGCTTCCGATGAGCAGTTCTTC. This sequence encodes CASSASDEQFF.

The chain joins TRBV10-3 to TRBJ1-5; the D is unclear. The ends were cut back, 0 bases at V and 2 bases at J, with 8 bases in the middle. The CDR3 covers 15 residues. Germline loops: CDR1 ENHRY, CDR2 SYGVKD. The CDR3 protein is CAISESVSGNQPQHF. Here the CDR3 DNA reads TGTGCCATCAGTGAGTCAGTGAGTGGCAATCAGCCCCAGCATTTT.

CDR3 protein: CASKRPRTRPHVGPAPDTQYF. The CDR3, as DNA: TGTGCCAGCAAGAGGCCCCGGACCCGCCCCCACGTAGGTCCTGCCCCAGATACGCAGTATTTT. The rearrangement joins TRBV28 to TRBJ2-3; D call uncertain. The V gene lost 7 bases and the J gene lost 4 bases, with 36 bases spanning the gap. Germline V gene data show CDR1 as MDHEN and CDR2 as SYDVKM. The CDR3 has 21 amino acids.

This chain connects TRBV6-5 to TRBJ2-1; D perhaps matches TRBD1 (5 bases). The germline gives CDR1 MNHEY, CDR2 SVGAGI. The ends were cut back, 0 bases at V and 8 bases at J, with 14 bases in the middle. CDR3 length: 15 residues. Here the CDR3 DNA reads TGTGCCAGCAGTTACTCGTCCAGGGTGTTGGATGAGCAGTTCTTC. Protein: CASSYSSRVLDEQFF.

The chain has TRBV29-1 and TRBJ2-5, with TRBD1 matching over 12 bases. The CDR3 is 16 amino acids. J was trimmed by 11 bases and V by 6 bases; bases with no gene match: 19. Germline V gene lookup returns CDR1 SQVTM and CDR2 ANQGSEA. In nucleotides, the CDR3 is TGCAGCGTCACAGGGACAGGGGGCCAGAGGTGGGAAGAGCAGTACTTC. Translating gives CSVTGTGGQRWEEQYF.

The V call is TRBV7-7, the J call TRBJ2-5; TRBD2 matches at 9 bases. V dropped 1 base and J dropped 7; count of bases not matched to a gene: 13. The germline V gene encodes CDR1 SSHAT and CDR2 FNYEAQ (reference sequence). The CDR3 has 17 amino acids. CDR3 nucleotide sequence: TGTGCCAGCAGCTTAGTATCAGGGCTAGCGGGAACTGGGACCCAGTACTTC. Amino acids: CASSLVSGLAGTGTQYF.

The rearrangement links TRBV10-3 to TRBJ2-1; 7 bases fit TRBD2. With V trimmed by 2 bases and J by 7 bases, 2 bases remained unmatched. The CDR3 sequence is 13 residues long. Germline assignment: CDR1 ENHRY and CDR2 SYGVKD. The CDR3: CAISEKRENEQFF. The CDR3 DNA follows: TGTGCCATCAGTGAGAAGCGGGAAAATGAGCAGTTCTTC.

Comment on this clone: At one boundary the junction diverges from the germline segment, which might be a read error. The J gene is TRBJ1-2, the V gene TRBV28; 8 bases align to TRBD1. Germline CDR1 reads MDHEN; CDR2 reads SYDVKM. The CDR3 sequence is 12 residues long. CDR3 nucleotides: TGTGCCAGCAGCGGACAGGGCTATCGCTACACCTTC. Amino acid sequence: CASSGQGYRYTF.

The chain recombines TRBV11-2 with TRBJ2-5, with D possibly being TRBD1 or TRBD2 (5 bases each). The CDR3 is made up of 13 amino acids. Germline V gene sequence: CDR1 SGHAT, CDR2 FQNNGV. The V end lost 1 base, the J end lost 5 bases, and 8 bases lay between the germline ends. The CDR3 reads CASSLAREETQYF. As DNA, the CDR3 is TGTGCCAGCAGCTTAGCCAGGGAGGAGACCCAGTACTTC. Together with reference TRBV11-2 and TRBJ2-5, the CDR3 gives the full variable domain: EAGVAQSPRYKIIEKRQSVAFWCNPISGHATLYWYQQILGQGPKLLIQFQNNGVVDDSQLPKDRFSAERLKGVDSTLKIQPAKLEDSAVYLCASSLAREETQYFGPGTRLLVL.

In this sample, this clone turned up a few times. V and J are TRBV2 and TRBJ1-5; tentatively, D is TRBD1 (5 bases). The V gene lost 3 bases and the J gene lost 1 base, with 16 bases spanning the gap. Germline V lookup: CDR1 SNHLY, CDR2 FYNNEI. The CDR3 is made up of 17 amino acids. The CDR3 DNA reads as TGTGCCAGCAGTGACGAGACAGACTTCGGCAGCAATCAGCCCCAGCATTTT. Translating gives CASSDETDFGSNQPQHF.

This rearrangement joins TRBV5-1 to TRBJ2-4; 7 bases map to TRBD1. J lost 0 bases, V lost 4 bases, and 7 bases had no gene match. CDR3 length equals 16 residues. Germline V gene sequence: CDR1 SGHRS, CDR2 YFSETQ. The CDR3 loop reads CASSQGQFLAKNIQYF. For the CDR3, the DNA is TGCGCCAGCAGCCAGGGACAGTTTCTAGCCAAAAACATTCAGTACTTC.

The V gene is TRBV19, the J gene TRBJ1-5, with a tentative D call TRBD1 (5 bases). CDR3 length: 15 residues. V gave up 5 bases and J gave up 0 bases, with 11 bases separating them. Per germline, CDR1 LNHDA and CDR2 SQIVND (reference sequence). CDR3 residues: CASSLWDGSNQPQHF. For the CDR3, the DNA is TGTGCCAGTAGTCTTTGGGACGGTAGCAATCAGCCCCAGCATTTT.

The CDR3 protein is CASSEGRSTDTQYF. CDR3 nucleotide sequence: TGTGCCAGCAGCGAGGGACGCAGCACAGATACGCAGTATTTT. The chain couples TRBV4-2 to TRBJ2-3, with D possibly called TRBD1 or TRBD2 (5 bases each). In germline, CDR1 is LGHNA, CDR2 YNFKEQ. With 5 bases removed from V and 0 bases from J, the gap between germline ends came to 9 bases. The CDR3 length is 14 residues.

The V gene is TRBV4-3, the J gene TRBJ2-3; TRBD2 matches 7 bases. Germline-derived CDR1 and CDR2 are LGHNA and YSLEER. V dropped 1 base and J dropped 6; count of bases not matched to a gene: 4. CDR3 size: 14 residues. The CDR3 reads CASSQGSAGDTQYF. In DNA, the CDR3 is TGCGCCAGCAGCCAAGGCTCAGCGGGGGATACGCAGTATTTT.

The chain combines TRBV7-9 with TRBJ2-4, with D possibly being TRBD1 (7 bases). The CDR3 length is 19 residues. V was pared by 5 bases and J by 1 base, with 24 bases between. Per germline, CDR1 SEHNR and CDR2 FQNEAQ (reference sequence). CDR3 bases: TGTGCCAGCAGCGTCCAGGGGGGTAACCTTGTGGCGGCCAAAAACATTCAGTACTTC. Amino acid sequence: CASSVQGGNLVAAKNIQYF.